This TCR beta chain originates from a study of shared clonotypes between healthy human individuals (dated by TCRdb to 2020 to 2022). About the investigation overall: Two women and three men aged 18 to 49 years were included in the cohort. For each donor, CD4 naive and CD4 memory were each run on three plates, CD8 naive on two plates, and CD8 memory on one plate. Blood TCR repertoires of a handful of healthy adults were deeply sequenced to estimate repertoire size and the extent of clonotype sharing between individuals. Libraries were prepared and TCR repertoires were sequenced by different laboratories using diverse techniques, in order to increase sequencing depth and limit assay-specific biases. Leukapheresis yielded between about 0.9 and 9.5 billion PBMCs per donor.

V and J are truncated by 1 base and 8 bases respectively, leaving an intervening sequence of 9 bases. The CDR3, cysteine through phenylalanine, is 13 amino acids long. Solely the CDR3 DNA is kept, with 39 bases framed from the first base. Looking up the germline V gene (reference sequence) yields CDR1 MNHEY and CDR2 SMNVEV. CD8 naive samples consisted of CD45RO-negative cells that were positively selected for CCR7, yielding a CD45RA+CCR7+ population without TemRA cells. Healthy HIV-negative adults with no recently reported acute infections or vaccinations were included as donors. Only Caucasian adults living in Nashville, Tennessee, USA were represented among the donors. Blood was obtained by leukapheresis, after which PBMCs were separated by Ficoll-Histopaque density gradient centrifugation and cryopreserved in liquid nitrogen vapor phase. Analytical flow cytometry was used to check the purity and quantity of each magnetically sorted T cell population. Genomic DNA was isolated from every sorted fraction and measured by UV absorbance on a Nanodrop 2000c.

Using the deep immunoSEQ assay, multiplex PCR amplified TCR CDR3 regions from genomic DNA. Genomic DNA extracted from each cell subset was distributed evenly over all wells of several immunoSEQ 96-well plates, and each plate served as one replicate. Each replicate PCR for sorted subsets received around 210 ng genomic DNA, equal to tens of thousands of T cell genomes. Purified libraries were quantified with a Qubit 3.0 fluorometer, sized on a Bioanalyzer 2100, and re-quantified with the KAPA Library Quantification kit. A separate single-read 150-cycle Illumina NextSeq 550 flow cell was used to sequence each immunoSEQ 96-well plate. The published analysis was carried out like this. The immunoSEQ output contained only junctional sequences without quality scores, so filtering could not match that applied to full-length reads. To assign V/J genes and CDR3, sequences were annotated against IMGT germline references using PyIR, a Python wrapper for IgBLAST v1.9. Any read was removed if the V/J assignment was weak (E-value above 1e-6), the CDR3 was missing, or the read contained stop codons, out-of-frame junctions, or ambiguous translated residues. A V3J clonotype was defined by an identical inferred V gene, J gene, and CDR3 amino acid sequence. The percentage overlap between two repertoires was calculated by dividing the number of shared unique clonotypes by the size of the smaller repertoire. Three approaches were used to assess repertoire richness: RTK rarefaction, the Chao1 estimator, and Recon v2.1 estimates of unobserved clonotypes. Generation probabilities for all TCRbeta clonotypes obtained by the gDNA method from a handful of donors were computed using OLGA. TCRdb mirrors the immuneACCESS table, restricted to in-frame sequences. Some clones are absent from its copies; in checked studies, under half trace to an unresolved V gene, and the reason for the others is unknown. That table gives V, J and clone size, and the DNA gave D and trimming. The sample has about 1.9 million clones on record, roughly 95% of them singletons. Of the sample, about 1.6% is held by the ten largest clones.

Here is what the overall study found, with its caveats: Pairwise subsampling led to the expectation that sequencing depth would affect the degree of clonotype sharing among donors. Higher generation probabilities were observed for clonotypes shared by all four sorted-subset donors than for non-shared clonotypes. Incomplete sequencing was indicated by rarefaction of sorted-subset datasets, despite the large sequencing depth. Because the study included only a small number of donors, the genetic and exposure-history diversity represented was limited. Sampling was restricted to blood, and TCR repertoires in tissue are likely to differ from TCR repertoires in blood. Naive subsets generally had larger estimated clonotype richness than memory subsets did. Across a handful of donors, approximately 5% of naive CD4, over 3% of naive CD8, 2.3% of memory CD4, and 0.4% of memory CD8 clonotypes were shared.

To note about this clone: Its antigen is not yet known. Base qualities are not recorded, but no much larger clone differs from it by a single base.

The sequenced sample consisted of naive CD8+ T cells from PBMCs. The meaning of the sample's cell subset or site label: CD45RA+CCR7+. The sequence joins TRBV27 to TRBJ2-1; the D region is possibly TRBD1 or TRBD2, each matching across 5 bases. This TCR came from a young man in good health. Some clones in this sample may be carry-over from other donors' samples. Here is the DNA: TGTGCCAGCAGTTTATTTGGGGGATATGAGCAGTTCTTC. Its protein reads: CASSLFGGYEQFF.